A single sample is the source of the 6 T cell receptor beta chains below, sequenced in a study of shared clonotypes between healthy human individuals. The repertoire was sequenced with immunoSEQ multiplex PCR; TCRdb's copy has only in-frame clones and lacks some. The sample shows 450,000 to 650,000 clones, around three quarters of them seen only once. Input material: PBMCs. These receptors were obtained from a woman in her 40s in good health. Some clones in this sample may be carry-over from other donors' samples.

This chain uses TRBV9 with TRBJ2-4, with D possibly being TRBD1 (6 bases). V lost 0 bases and J lost 0, with 7 bases in between. Germline V gene lookup returns CDR1 SGDLS and CDR2 YYNGEE. This CDR3 region has 15 residues. This CDR3 is CASSVAGEAKNIQYF. Here the CDR3 DNA reads TGTGCCAGCAGCGTAGCAGGGGAAGCCAAAAACATTCAGTACTTC.

The rearrangement uses TRBV2 and TRBJ1-3; D gene unclear. CDR3 length: 14 residues. CDR1 is SNHLY and CDR2 is FYNNEI in the germline V gene. Trimming stripped 4 bases from V and 0 bases from J, with 7 bases between. The CDR3 coding sequence is TGTGCCAGCAGTGGCGTTCGCTCTGGAAACACCATATATTTT. Encoded protein: CASSGVRSGNTIYF.

The gene calls are TRBV23-1 and TRBJ2-5; 13 bases are a match to TRBD2. Being an ORF, TRBV23-1 has a function that is uncertain. The CDR3 is 21 amino acids. V lost 6 bases, J lost 0 bases, and 19 bases stayed unmatched. CDR3 nucleotides: TGCGCCAGCAGACCCTCGTTAGTACTAGCGGGAGGGAGGGGGTACCAAGAGACCCAGTACTTC. Its translation is CASRPSLVLAGGRGYQETQYF.

With respect to this clone: Other DNA variants within this sample encode the same CDR3. J is TRBJ2-3 and V is TRBV18; 9 bases line up with TRBD1. The CDR3 has 15 amino acids. Germline values: CDR1 KGHSH, CDR2 LQKENI. Germline trimming cut 3 bases from V and 1 base from J; bases unmatched to any gene: 2. CDR3 in DNA: TGTGCCAGCTCACCGGGACAGGGAGGCACAGATACGCAGTATTTT. Residues: CASSPGQGGTDTQYF. Full variable domain (outside the CDR3, taken from reference TRBV18 and TRBJ2-3): NAGVMQNPRHLVRRRGQEARLRCSPMKGHSHVYWYRQLPEEGLKFMVYLQKENIIDESGMPKERFSAEFPKEGPSILRIQQVVRGDSAAYFCASSPGQGGTDTQYFGPGTRLTVL.

This clone has just one count. The V call is TRBV11-2, the J call TRBJ2-3; D perhaps matches TRBD2 (6 bases). The CDR3 consists of 16 residues. V was trimmed by 5 bases and J by 2 bases, leaving 17 bases between them. CDR1 SGHAT and CDR2 FQNNGV come from the germline V gene. In DNA form, the CDR3 reads TGTGCCAGCAGCAGAGACACGACGGGGGACACAGATACGCAGTATTTT. Translating gives CASSRDTTGDTDTQYF.

The V and J genes are TRBV6-1 and TRBJ2-1; TRBD2 aligns across 13 bases. V trimming: 4 bases; J trimming: 4 bases; junction bases outside the gene matches: 1. This CDR3 contains 15 residues. The V gene's germline CDR1 is MNHNS and CDR2 SASEGT. The CDR3 sequence: CASSGLAGGYNEQFF. Written as DNA, the CDR3 is TGTGCCAGCAGTGGACTAGCGGGAGGTTACAATGAGCAGTTCTTC.